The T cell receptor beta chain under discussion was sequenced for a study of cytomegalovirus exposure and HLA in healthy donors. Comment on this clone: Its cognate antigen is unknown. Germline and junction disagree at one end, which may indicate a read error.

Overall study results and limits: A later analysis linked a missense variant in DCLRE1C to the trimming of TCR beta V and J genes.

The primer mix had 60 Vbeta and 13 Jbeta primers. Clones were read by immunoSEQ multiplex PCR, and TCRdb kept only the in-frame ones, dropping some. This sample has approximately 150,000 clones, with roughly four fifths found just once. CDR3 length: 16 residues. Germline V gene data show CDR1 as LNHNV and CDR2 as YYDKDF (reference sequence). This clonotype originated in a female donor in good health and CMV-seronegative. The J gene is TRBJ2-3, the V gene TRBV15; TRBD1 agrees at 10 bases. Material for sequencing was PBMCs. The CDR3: CVTSRGDRGRADTQYF. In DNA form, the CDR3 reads TGTGTCACCAGCAGAGGGGACAGGGGTAGAGCAGATACGCAGTATTTT.